Listed below are T cell receptor beta chains from one sample, sequenced in a study of T cell responses to AZD1222 COVID-19 vaccine. Profiled with immunoSEQ multiplex PCR; TCRdb holds only in-frame clones, not every one. The sample has approximately 150,000 clones; approximately 88% are singletons. The input for sequencing was peripheral blood, taken 28 days after the second AZD1222 dose. These receptors were obtained from an adult who received the AZD1222 COVID-19 vaccine. Each CDR3 is given with its conserved first and last residue. A D gene is named only where the DNA matches it firmly. Only some rows state a clone size, as once, few, many or a class for expanded clones.

d_call,clone_size,j_call,v_call,cdr3_aa,cdr3_nt
TRBD2,once,TRBJ2-1,TRBV11-2,CASSLGGLLDEQFF,TGTGCCAGCAGTCTTGGGGGACTACTTGATGAGCAGTTCTTC
-,-,TRBJ1-5,TRBV29-1,CSVEDHLGGIQHF,TGCAGCGTTGAAGATCATCTGGGAGGGATCCAGCATTTT
TRBD1,-,TRBJ1-4,TRBV15,CATGTAINEKLFF,TGTGCCACCGGGACAGCTATTAATGAAAAACTGTTTTTT
TRBD2,once,TRBJ2-7,TRBV7-8,CASSLRLAGSYEQYF,TGTGCCAGCAGCTTACGACTAGCGGGCTCCTACGAGCAGTACTTC
TRBD1,-,TRBJ2-6,TRBV7-2,CASSPRGQHAGANVLTF,TGTGCCAGCAGCCCACGGGGACAGCATGCCGGGGCCAACGTCCTGACTTTC
TRBD1,-,TRBJ2-7,TRBV15,CATSSPGQGIYEQYF,TGTGCCACCAGCAGCCCGGGACAGGGAATCTACGAGCAGTACTTC
-,-,TRBJ1-1,TRBV6-2/TRBV6-3,CASSYWQDYEAFF,TGTGCCAGCAGTTACTGGCAAGACTATGAAGCTTTCTTT
-,once,TRBJ2-1,TRBV27,CASSLSTPLAGDNNEQFF,TGTGCCAGCAGTTTATCTACCCCCCTGGCGGGGGACAACAATGAGCAGTTCTTC
-,-,TRBJ2-1,TRBV19,CASSIGFTYNEQFF,TGTGCCAGTAGTATCGGGTTCACCTACAATGAGCAGTTCTTC
-,-,TRBJ2-7,TRBV5-4,CASRADSSQAYEQYF,TGTGCCAGCAGAGCCGACTCATCCCAGGCCTACGAGCAGTACTTC
-,-,TRBJ1-2,TRBV7-9,CASSGEGPDLTNYGYTF,TGTGCCAGCAGCGGGGAGGGGCCGGACCTCACTAACTATGGCTACACCTTC
-,-,TRBJ1-5,TRBV5-5,CASSFSRGNQPQHF,TGTGCCAGCAGCTTCAGTCGGGGAAATCAGCCCCAGCATTTT
-,-,TRBJ2-3,TRBV6-2/TRBV6-3,CASSPPWRDTQYF,TGTGCCAGCAGCCCACCGTGGAGGGATACGCAGTATTTT
TRBD1,-,TRBJ2-7,TRBV7-8,CASGFGTGVYEQYF,TGTGCCAGCGGCTTTGGGACAGGGGTGTACGAGCAGTACTTC
-,-,TRBJ1-5,TRBV27,CASSLSWEAASLAF,TGTGCCAGCAGTTTATCTTGGGAGGCAGCCTCATTGGCCTTT
-,-,TRBJ2-5,TRBV15,CATSIGGHQEGTQYF,TGTGCCACCAGCATAGGAGGACACCAAGAAGGGACCCAGTACTTC
TRBD1,-,TRBJ1-5,TRBV4-1,CASSRTGGGNNQPQHF,TGCGCCAGCAGCAGGACAGGGGGCGGTAACAATCAGCCCCAGCATTTT
-,-,TRBJ1-5,TRBV3-1/TRBV3-2,CASSPGHSNQPQHF,TGTGCCAGCAGCCCGGGACACAGCAATCAGCCCCAGCATTTT
-,once,TRBJ1-2,TRBV6-5,CASSYSGYYGYTF,TGTGCCAGCAGTTATTCGGGGTACTATGGCTACACCTTC
TRBD1,-,TRBJ1-2,TRBV14,CASSQSGQGYGYTF,TGTGCCAGCAGCCAATCGGGACAGGGCTATGGCTACACCTTC
TRBD1,-,TRBJ1-2,TRBV9,CASGGGRDSSKPFNGYTF,TGTGCCAGCGGAGGCGGGAGGGACAGCTCAAAACCGTTTAATGGCTACACCTTC
TRBD1,-,TRBJ2-7,TRBV6-5,CASRGTQGAYEQYF,TGTGCCAGCAGGGGGACACAGGGGGCGTACGAGCAGTACTTC
TRBD1,-,TRBJ1-1,TRBV15,CATSTIRGPRTEAFF,TGTGCCACCAGCACAATAAGGGGGCCAAGGACTGAAGCTTTCTTT
-,-,TRBJ1-2,TRBV29-1,CSVHGVGGFRFNYGYTF,TGCAGCGTCCACGGGGTAGGGGGATTTCGATTTAACTATGGCTACACCTTC
-,few,TRBJ1-5,TRBV12-3/TRBV12-4,CASTRGLDQPQHF,TGTGCCAGCACCCGGGGGCTGGATCAGCCCCAGCATTTT
-,-,TRBJ1-6,TRBV12-3/TRBV12-4,CASSSFGSPLHF,TGTGCCAGCAGTTCCTTTGGTTCACCCCTCCACTTT
TRBD2,-,TRBJ2-1,TRBV27,CASSPNGGARYNEQFF,TGTGCCAGCAGTCCGAACGGGGGGGCCCGCTACAATGAGCAGTTCTTC
-,-,TRBJ1-2,TRBV12-3/TRBV12-4,CASSFSGAYGYTF,TGTGCCAGCAGTTTCTCGGGGGCCTATGGCTACACCTTC
-,-,TRBJ2-1,TRBV5-1,CASSPRMDEQFF,TGCGCCAGCAGCCCAAGAATGGATGAGCAGTTCTTC
-,-,TRBJ1-1,TRBV27,CASSYQGPLEAFF,TGTGCCAGCAGTTATCAGGGTCCTCTCGAGGCTTTCTTT
-,-,TRBJ1-5,TRBV30,CAWSPNGFNQPQHF,TGTGCCTGGAGTCCCAATGGGTTCAATCAGCCCCAGCATTTT
-,few,TRBJ1-2,TRBV2,CASSAGQLRGYTF,TGTGCCAGCAGTGCGGGGCAGTTGAGGGGCTACACCTTC
TRBD1,-,TRBJ1-5,TRBV6-5,CASSRDRDQPQHF,TGTGCCAGCAGCCGGGACAGGGATCAGCCCCAGCATTTT
-,-,TRBJ2-1,TRBV27,CASSPPTNEQFF,TGTGCCAGCAGTCCCCCGACTAATGAGCAGTTCTTC
TRBD1,-,TRBJ2-1,TRBV6-2/TRBV6-3,CASSSNRDRVYNEQFF,TGTGCCAGCAGCTCGAACCGGGACAGGGTTTACAATGAGCAGTTCTTC